The entry below gives a single TCR beta chain sequence along with its context. Antigen: not known. Unique molecular identifiers were carried by the TCR beta cDNA libraries. TCRdb ran MiXCR on the PCR reads and lists one entry per CDR3 protein. The sample yields hundreds of thousands of distinct CDR3 sequences, around 40% seen once. The sample originates from a study of post-analysis software for immune sequencing data. Looking at the study overall: Relapsing-remitting, secondary progressive and progressive-relapsing forms of multiple sclerosis all featured among disease courses. Study-level results: A handful of TRBV segments, including TRBV5-6, TRBV5-1 and TRBV20-1, were more frequent in patients than controls.

Germline V gene lookup returns CDR1 DFQATT and CDR2 SNEGSKA (reference sequence). Trimming pared 1 base from V and 2 bases from J, leaving 11 bases between. The CDR3 extends over 14 amino acids. The TCR comes from a girl between 5 and 17 years old with multiple sclerosis. The rearrangement links TRBV20-1 to TRBJ1-1, with D maybe TRBD1 (6 bases). Sequencing was performed on blood. This CDR3 reads CSARAGAQNTEAFF. CDR3 in DNA: TGCAGTGCTAGAGCGGGGGCTCAAAACACTGAAGCTTTCTTT.